These T cell receptor beta chains were read from a single sample in a study of radiotherapy plus CTLA-4 blockade in lung cancer. The protocol was immunoSEQ multiplex PCR, while the TCRdb copy is restricted to in-frame clones and leaves out a portion. The sample records approximately 80,000 clones, 78% being singletons. Material: peripheral blood, obtained from a patient treated with radiotherapy plus ipilimumab. These receptors all come from a human donor with non-small cell lung cancer whose response to radiotherapy plus ipilimumab could not be evaluated. Some clones in this sample may be carry-over from other donors' samples. Each CDR3 is given with its conserved first and last residue. The D gene is left open where the match is weak. Rows give clone size only sometimes, using once, few, many, or a class for an expanded clone.

once	TRBJ2-3	TRBV4-1	TRBD2	17	CASSFRAGTSGVDTQYF	TGCGCCAGCAGCTTTAGAGCTGGGACTAGCGGGGTTGATACGCAGTATTTT
-	TRBJ1-2	TRBV6-5	TRBD1	13	CATHEGGGYGYTF	TGTGCCACCCATGAAGGGGGCGGCTATGGCTACACCTTC
once	TRBJ2-5	TRBV5-1	TRBD2	18	CASSPGTSGGSRGETQYF	TGCGCCAGCAGCCCCGGGACTAGCGGGGGGTCCCGAGGCGAGACCCAGTACTTC
-	TRBJ2-6	TRBV5-5	-	14	CASTIPSGANVLTF	TGTGCCAGCACCATTCCCTCTGGGGCCAACGTCCTGACTTTC
-	TRBJ2-7	TRBV7-8	-	13	CASSYSVHYEQYF	TGTGCCAGCAGCTACTCTGTCCATTACGAGCAGTACTTC
-	TRBJ1-1	TRBV27	-	13	CASSPRTKHQAFF	TGTGCCAGCAGTCCCCGGACAAAACATCAAGCTTTCTTT
-	TRBJ1-2	TRBV10-1	TRBD1	14	CASGPVRGTDPYTF	TGCGCCTCGGGCCCCGTGCGAGGGACAGACCCATACACCTTC
-	TRBJ1-1	TRBV6-1	-	15	CASSPWRSSGTEAFF	TGTGCCAGCAGCCCCTGGAGGAGTAGTGGCACTGAAGCTTTCTTT
-	TRBJ2-7	TRBV28	TRBD2	15	CASSGGGRVTYEQYF	TGTGCCAGCAGCGGGGGGGGCAGGGTAACCTACGAGCAGTACTTC
few	TRBJ1-4	TRBV6-6	-	13	CASNPDTNEKLFF	TGTGCCAGCAATCCGGACACAAATGAAAAACTGTTTTTT
-	TRBJ2-7	TRBV11-3	TRBD2	15	CASSLGGGASYEQYF	TGTGCCAGCAGCCTAGGCGGGGGAGCCTCCTACGAGCAGTACTTC
-	TRBJ2-7	TRBV6-1	-	13	CASSDLGAYEQYF	TGTGCCAGCAGTGATCTGGGAGCCTACGAGCAGTACTTC
-	TRBJ2-7	TRBV19	TRBD1	14	CASSIRGQTYEQYF	TGTGCCAGTAGTATCAGGGGACAGACCTACGAGCAGTACTTC
-	TRBJ2-7	TRBV28	TRBD1	14	CASSGQGSSYEQYF	TGTGCCAGCAGCGGACAGGGGAGCTCCTACGAGCAGTACTTC
many	TRBJ2-7	TRBV19	-	14	CASSVKQSSYEQYF	TGTGCCAGTAGTGTAAAACAGAGCTCCTACGAGCAGTACTTC
-	TRBJ2-2	TRBV7-6	TRBD2	19	CASSLRTAGVWRSTGELFF	TGTGCCAGCAGCTTACGCACCGCGGGGGTGTGGAGGAGTACCGGGGAGCTGTTTTTT
-	TRBJ1-1	TRBV5-1	-	13	CASSVHENTEAFF	TGCGCCAGCAGCGTACACGAGAACACTGAAGCTTTCTTT
few	TRBJ1-1	TRBV27	TRBD1	15	CASSRTGGLDTEAFF	TGTGCCAGCAGTCGGACAGGGGGTCTGGACACTGAAGCTTTCTTT
once	TRBJ2-7	TRBV5-5	TRBD1	13	CASSPTGVYEQYF	TGTGCCAGCAGCCCTACAGGGGTCTACGAGCAGTACTTC
-	TRBJ1-3	TRBV7-2	TRBD1	15	CASSSQGARGNTIYF	TGTGCCAGCAGCTCCCAGGGGGCGCGGGGAAACACCATATATTTT
once	TRBJ2-1	TRBV7-9	TRBD2	16	CASSLGQGLAVDEQFF	TGTGCCAGCAGCTTAGGACAGGGACTAGCGGTTGATGAGCAGTTCTTC
-	TRBJ2-5	TRBV7-2	TRBD2	15	CASSLGGTSRETQYF	TGTGCCAGCAGCTTAGGCGGGACTAGCCGGGAGACCCAGTACTTC
-	TRBJ1-1	TRBV19	-	14	CASSILAGNTEAFF	TGTGCCAGTAGTATATTGGCAGGTAACACTGAAGCTTTCTTT
-	TRBJ2-5	TRBV5-1	TRBD2	15	CASSAGKRGQETQYF	TGCGCCAGCAGCGCAGGAAAGCGGGGTCAAGAGACCCAGTACTTC
-	TRBJ1-3	TRBV6-1	-	15	CASSEHSAPGNTIYF	TGTGCCAGCAGTGAACACAGTGCCCCCGGAAACACCATATATTTT
few	TRBJ2-2	TRBV5-1	-	15	CASSLGAGKAGELFF	TGCGCCAGCAGCTTAGGGGCAGGCAAAGCCGGGGAGCTGTTTTTT
-	TRBJ1-6	TRBV6-5	-	15	CASMWITKSNSPLHF	TGTGCCAGCATGTGGATCACTAAGTCTAATTCACCCCTCCACTTT
-	TRBJ2-7	TRBV5-5	-	15	CASSLAGVSSYEQYF	TGTGCCAGCAGCTTGGCCGGAGTCAGCTCCTACGAGCAGTACTTC
-	TRBJ2-7	TRBV18	TRBD2	15	CASSRPSQLAAEQYF	TGTGCCAGCTCACGACCGTCCCAACTAGCGGCCGAGCAGTACTTC
-	TRBJ1-1	TRBV7-9	TRBD1	14	CASSRQGADTEAFF	TGTGCCAGCAGCCGACAGGGGGCGGATACTGAAGCTTTCTTT
-	TRBJ1-4	TRBV19	-	17	CASSTLPGGQVNEKLFF	TGTGCCAGTAGTACCCTACCCGGCGGGCAGGTTAATGAAAAACTGTTTTTT
-	TRBJ2-2	TRBV5-4	-	14	CASSLDRDTGELFF	TGTGCCAGCAGCTTGGATCGGGACACCGGGGAGCTGTTTTTT
-	TRBJ1-1	TRBV10-3	TRBD1	18	CASSPFVGGSGVNTEAFF	TGTGCCAGCAGCCCGTTCGTAGGGGGCTCTGGTGTGAACACTGAAGCTTTCTTT
few	TRBJ1-1	TRBV7-2	-	15	CASSLSVYQGTEAFF	TGTGCCAGCAGCCTATCGGTCTATCAGGGAACTGAAGCTTTCTTT
-	TRBJ1-3	TRBV7-9	TRBD1	17	CASSPWGQANSGNTIYF	TGTGCCAGCAGCCCGTGGGGACAGGCGAACTCTGGAAACACCATATATTTT
-	TRBJ2-3	TRBV10-3	TRBD2	15	CAISSTSGGTDTQYF	TGTGCCATCAGTTCGACTAGCGGGGGGACAGATACGCAGTATTTT
-	TRBJ1-2	TRBV2	-	13	CASSRQVNYGYTF	TGTGCCAGCAGTCGACAGGTTAACTATGGCTACACCTTC
-	TRBJ2-7	TRBV27	-	15	CASSFISPSSYEQYF	TGTGCCAGCAGTTTCATTAGTCCTTCGTCTTACGAGCAGTACTTC
-	TRBJ1-1	TRBV9	TRBD1	16	CASSVGTGGVETEAFF	TGTGCCAGCAGCGTTGGGACAGGGGGCGTGGAAACTGAAGCTTTCTTT
-	TRBJ2-7	TRBV9	-	13	CASSAPYSYEQYF	TGTGCCAGCAGCGCCCCCTACTCCTACGAGCAGTACTTC
-	TRBJ2-5	TRBV5-4	-	13	CASSGTGRETQYF	TGTGCCAGCAGCGGTACAGGGCGGGAGACCCAGTACTTC
-	TRBJ1-1	TRBV12-5	-	16	CASGFHFRGGNTEAFF	TGTGCTAGTGGTTTCCATTTTCGGGGGGGTAACACTGAAGCTTTCTTT
-	TRBJ2-7	TRBV6-5	-	14	CASSYSQGSYEQYF	TGTGCCAGCAGTTACTCGCAGGGGTCCTACGAGCAGTACTTC
-	TRBJ2-5	TRBV2	-	12	CASSDNSETQYF	TGTGCCAGCAGTGATAATAGCGAGACCCAGTACTTC
-	TRBJ1-2	TRBV7-9	-	14	CASSLAGGLGGYTF	TGTGCCAGCAGCTTAGCGGGGGGATTGGGGGGCTACACCTTC
-	TRBJ1-1	TRBV27	-	14	CASSPQTPLPEAFF	TGTGCCAGCAGTCCCCAAACACCGCTCCCTGAAGCTTTCTTT
-	TRBJ1-5	TRBV2	TRBD1	15	CASSPGTGDSQPQHF	TGTGCCAGCAGCCCCGGGACAGGGGATAGTCAGCCCCAGCATTTT
once	TRBJ2-7	TRBV12-2	-	14	CASRLGGLDVEQYF	TGTGCAAGTCGCTTAGGGGGACTAGATGTGGAGCAGTACTTC
-	TRBJ1-4	TRBV18	-	15	CASSVRAGFFEKLFF	TGTGCCAGCTCCGTCCGCGCGGGGTTCTTCGAAAAACTGTTTTTT
-	TRBJ2-3	TRBV15	TRBD2	16	CATSRGETSGGLTQYF	TGTGCCACCAGCAGAGGGGAAACTAGCGGGGGCCTCACGCAGTATTTT
once	TRBJ2-1	TRBV4-1	TRBD1	14	CASSQPDRAAEQFF	TGCGCCAGCAGCCAACCTGACAGGGCAGCTGAGCAGTTCTTC
-	TRBJ1-2	TRBV10-3	-	14	CAISDYRDNYGYTF	TGTGCCATCAGCGACTACAGGGATAACTATGGCTACACCTTC
-	TRBJ2-3	TRBV2	-	16	CASRTGLAGLTDTQYF	TGTGCCAGCAGGACCGGACTGGCGGGGCTCACAGATACGCAGTATTTT
-	TRBJ2-2	TRBV19	TRBD2	18	CASSLLPGGSGVLGELFF	TGTGCCAGTAGTCTCCTGCCGGGGGGTAGCGGAGTGCTCGGGGAGCTGTTTTTT
-	TRBJ2-5	TRBV11-3	-	13	CASSLDLSETQYF	TGTGCCAGCAGCTTAGATCTAAGTGAGACCCAGTACTTC
-	TRBJ2-2	TRBV27	TRBD2	16	CASSLPGGGLTGELFF	TGTGCCAGCAGTTTACCGGGGGGGGGCCTGACGGGGGAGCTGTTTTTT
-	TRBJ1-2	TRBV2	-	13	CASSEAEDWGYTF	TGTGCCAGCAGTGAAGCGGAGGACTGGGGCTACACCTTC
few	TRBJ1-2	TRBV30	TRBD1	17	CAWKPGQVTAGSYGYTF	TGTGCCTGGAAACCGGGACAGGTGACAGCAGGTAGCTATGGCTACACCTTC
-	TRBJ1-6	TRBV28	-	16	CASSFVSSGYNSPLHF	TGTGCCAGCAGTTTTGTGTCGTCAGGCTATAATTCGCCCCTCCACTTT